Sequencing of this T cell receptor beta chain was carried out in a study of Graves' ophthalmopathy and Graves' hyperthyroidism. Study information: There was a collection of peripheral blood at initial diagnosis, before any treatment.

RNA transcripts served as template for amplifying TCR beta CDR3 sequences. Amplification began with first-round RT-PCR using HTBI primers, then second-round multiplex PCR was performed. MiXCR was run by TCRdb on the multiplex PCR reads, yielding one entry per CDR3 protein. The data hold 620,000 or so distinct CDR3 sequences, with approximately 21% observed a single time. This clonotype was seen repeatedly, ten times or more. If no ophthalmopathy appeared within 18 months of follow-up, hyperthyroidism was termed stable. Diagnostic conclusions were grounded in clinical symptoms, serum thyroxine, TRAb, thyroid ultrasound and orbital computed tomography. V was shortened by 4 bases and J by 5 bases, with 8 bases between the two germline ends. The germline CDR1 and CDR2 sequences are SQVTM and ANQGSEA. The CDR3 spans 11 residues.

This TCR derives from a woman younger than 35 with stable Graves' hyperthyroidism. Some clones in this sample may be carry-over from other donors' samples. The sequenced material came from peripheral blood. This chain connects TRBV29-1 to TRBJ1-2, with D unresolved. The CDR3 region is CSVVDTYGYTF. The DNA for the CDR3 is TGCAGCGTTGTAGACACATATGGCTACACCTTC.